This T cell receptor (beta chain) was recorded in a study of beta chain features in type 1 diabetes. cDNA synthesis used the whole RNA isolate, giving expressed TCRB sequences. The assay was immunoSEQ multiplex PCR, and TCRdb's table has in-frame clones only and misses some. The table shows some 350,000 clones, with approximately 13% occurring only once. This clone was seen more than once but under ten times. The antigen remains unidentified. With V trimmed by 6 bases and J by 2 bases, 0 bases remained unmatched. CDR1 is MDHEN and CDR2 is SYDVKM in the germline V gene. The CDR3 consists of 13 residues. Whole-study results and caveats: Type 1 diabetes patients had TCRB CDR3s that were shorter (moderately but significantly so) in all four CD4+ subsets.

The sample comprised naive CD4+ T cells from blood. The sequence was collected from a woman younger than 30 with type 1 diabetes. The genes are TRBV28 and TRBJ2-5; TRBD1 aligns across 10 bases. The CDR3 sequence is CASRGQGQETQYF. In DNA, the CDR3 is TGTGCCAGCAGGGGACAGGGGCAAGAGACCCAGTACTTC.